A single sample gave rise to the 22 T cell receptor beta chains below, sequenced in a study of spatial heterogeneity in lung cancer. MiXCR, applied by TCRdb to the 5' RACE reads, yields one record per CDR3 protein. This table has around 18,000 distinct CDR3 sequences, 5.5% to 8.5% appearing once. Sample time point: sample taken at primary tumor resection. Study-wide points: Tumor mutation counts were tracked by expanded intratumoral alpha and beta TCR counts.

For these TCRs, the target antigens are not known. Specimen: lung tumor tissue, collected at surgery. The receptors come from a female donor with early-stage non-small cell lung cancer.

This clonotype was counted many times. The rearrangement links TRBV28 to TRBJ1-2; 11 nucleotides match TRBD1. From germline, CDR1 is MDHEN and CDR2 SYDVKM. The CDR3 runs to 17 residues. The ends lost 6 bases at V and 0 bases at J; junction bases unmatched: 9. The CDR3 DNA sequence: TGTGCCAGCAGCCTCTGGACAGGGGGCCAATCTAACTATGGCTACACCTTC. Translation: CASSLWTGGQSNYGYTF.

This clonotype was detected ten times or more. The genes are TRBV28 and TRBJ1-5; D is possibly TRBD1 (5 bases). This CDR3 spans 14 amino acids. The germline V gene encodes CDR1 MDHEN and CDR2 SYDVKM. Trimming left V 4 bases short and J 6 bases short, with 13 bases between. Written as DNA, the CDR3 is TGTGCCAGCAGTTGGGGGACTGGAGGTCAGCCCCAGCATTTT. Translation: CASSWGTGGQPQHF.

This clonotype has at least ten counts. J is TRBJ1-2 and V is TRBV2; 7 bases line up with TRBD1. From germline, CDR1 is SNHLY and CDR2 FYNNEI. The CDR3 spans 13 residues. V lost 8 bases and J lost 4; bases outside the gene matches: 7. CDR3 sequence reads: CASAKDRAYGYTF. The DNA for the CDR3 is TGTGCCAGCGCCAAAGACAGGGCCTATGGCTACACCTTC.

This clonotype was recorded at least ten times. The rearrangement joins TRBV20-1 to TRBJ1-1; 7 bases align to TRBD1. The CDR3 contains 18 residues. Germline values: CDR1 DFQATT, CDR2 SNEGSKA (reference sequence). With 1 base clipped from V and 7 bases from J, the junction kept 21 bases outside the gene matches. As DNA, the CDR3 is TGCAGTGCTAGAGTCGACAGGGTTCGGCTCCGGAACCTCCATGAAGCTTTCTTT. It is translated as CSARVDRVRLRNLHEAFF.

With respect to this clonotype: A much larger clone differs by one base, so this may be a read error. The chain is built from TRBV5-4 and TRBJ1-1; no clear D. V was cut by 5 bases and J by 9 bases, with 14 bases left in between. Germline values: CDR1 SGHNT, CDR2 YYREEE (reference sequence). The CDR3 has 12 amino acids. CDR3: CASSRRLNKAFF. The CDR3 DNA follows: TGTGCCAGCAGTCGAAGGTTGAATAAAGCTTTCTTT. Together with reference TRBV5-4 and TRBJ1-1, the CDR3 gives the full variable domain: ETGVTQSPTHLIKTRGQQVTLRCSSQSGHNTVSWYQQALGQGPQFIFQYYREEENGRGNFPPRFSGLQFPNYSSELNVNALELDDSALYLCASSRRLNKAFFGQGTRLTVV.

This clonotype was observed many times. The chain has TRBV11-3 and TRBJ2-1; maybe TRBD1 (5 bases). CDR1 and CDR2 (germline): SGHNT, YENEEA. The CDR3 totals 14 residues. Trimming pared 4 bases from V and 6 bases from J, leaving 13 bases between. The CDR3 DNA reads TGTGCCAGCAGCTACCTTGGGGCCCCCAATGAGCAGTTCTTC. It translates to CASSYLGAPNEQFF.

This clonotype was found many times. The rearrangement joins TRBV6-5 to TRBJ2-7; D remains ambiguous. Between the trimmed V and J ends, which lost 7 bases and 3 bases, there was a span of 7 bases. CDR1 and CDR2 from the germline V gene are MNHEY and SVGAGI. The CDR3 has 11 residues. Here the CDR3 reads CASTDHYEQYF. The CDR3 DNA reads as TGTGCCAGCACTGACCACTACGAGCAGTACTTC.

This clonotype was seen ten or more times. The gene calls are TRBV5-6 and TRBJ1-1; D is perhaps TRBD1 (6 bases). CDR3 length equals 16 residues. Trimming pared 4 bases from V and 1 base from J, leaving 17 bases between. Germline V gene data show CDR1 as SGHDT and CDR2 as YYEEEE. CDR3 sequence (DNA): TGTGCCAGCAGCCATATATCACAGGGCCAGAACACTGAAGCTTTCTTT. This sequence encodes CASSHISQGQNTEAFF.

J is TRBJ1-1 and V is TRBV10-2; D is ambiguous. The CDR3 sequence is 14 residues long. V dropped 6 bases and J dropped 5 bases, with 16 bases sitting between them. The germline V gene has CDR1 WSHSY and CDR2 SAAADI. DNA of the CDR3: TGCGCCAGCAGCATGGACCCGTGGAGGACTGAAGCTTTCTTT. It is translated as CASSMDPWRTEAFF.

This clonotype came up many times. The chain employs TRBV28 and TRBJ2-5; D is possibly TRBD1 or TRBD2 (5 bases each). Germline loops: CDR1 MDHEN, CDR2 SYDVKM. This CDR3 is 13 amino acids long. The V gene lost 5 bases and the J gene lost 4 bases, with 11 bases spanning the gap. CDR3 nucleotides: TGTGCCAGCAGTGGGGGAGTTCGAGAGACCCAGTACTTC. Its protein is CASSGGVRETQYF.

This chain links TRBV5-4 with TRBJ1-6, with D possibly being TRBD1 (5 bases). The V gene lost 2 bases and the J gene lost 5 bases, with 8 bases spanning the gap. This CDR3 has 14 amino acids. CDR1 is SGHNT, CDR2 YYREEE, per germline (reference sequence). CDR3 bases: TGTGCCAGCAGCTTCGACAGACATAATTCACCCCTCCACTTT. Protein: CASSFDRHNSPLHF.

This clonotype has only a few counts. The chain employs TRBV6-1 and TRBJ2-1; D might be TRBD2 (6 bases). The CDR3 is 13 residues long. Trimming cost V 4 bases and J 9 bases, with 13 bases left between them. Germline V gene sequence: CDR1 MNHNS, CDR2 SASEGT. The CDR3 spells CASSGNTGGEQFF. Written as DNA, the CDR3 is TGTGCCAGCAGTGGAAATACCGGGGGTGAGCAGTTCTTC.

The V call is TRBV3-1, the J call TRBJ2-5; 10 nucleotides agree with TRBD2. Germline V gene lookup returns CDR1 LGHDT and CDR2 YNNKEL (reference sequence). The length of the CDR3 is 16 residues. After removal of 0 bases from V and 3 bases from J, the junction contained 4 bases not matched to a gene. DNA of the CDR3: TGTGCCAGCAGCCAAGAACGAGCGGGGGGGGAAGAGACCCAGTACTTC. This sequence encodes CASSQERAGGEETQYF.

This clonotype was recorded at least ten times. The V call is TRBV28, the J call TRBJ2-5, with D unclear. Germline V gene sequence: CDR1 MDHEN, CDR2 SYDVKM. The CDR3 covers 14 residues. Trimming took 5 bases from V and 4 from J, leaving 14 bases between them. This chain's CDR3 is CASSPYLGIETQYF. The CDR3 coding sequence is TGTGCCAGCAGTCCCTATTTGGGAATAGAGACCCAGTACTTC. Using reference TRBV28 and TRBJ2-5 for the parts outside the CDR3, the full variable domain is DVKVTQSSRYLVKRTGEKVFLECVQDMDHENMFWYRQDPGLGLRLIYFSYDVKMKEKGDIPEGYSVSREKKERFSLILESASTNQTSMYLCASSPYLGIETQYFGPGTRLLVL.

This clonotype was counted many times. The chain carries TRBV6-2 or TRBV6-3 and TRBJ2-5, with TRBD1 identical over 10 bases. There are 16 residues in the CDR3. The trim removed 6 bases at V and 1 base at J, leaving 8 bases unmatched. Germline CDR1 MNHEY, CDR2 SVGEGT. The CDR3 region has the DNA TGTGCCAGCAGCTCCGGGACAGGGGCTATCCAAGAGACCCAGTACTTC. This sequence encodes CASSSGTGAIQETQYF.

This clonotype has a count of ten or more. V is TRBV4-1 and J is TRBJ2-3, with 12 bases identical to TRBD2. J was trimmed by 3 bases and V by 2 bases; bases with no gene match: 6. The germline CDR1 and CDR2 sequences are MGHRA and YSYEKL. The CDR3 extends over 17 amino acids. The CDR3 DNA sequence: TGCGCCAGCAGCCAAAGGTCTAGCGGGGGGGGAACAGATACGCAGTATTTT. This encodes CASSQRSSGGGTDTQYF.

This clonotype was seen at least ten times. This CDR3 reads CASSVAQGATEKLFF. DNA for the CDR3: TGTGCCAGCAGCGTAGCTCAGGGGGCGACGGAAAAACTGTTTTTT. The chain has TRBV9 and TRBJ1-4, with 8 bases matching TRBD1. With V trimmed by 0 bases and J by 8 bases, 6 bases remained unmatched. Germline lookup yields CDR1 SGDLS and CDR2 YYNGEE. The CDR3 has 15 amino acids.

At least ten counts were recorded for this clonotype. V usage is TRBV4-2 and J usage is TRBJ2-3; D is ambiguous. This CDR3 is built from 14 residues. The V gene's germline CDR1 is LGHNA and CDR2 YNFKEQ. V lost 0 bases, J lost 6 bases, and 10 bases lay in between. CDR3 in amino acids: CASSQDWLGDTQYF. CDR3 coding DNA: TGTGCCAGCAGCCAAGACTGGTTAGGGGATACGCAGTATTTT.

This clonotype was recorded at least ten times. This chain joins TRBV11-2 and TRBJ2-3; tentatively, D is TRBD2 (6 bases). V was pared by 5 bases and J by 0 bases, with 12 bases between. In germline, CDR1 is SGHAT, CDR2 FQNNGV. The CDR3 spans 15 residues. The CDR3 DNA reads TGTGCCAGCAGCACGCGGGGAGCCAGCACAGATACGCAGTATTTT. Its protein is CASSTRGASTDTQYF.

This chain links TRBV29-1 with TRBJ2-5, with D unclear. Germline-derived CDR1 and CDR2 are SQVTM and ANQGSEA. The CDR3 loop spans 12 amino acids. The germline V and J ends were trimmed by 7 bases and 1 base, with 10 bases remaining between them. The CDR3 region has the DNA TGCAGCGGGGTAGCTAGCCAAGAGACCCAGTACTTC. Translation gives CSGVASQETQYF.

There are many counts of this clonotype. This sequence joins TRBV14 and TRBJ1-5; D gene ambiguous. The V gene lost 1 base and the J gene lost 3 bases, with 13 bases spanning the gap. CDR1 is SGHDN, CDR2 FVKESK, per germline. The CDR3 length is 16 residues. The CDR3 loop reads CASSQGDARYNQPQHF. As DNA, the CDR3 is TGTGCCAGCAGCCAAGGAGATGCCAGGTACAATCAGCCCCAGCATTTT.

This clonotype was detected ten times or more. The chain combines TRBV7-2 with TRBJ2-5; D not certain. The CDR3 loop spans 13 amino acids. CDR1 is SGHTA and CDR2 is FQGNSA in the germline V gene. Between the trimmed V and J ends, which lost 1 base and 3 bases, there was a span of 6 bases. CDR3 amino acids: CASSLDSKETQYF. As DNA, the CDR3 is TGTGCCAGCAGCTTAGACAGTAAAGAGACCCAGTACTTC.